This passage covers 17 T cell receptor beta chains from one sample sequenced in a study of Ad26.COV2.S vaccination and SARS-CoV-2 variants. The method was immunoSEQ multiplex PCR; TCRdb's version includes in-frame clones alone and lacks a portion of them. The sample consists of 430,000 or so clones, 75% to 90% of them appearing once. Treatment described: around 19 received Ad26.COV2.S at low or high dose, single or two shots; about 5 received placebo; per-sample allocation not given. Sampling took place 63 days after the first vaccine or placebo injection. The sequenced sample was peripheral blood, obtained in a trial of Ad26.COV2.S vaccine versus placebo. Source of these receptors: a person between 18 and 65 years old who received the Ad26.COV2.S COVID-19 vaccine or a placebo.

This clone has just one count. V is TRBV30 and J is TRBJ1-2; no clear D. Trimming shortened V by 0 bases and J by 8 bases, and 13 bases separated the two germline ends. The germline V gene has CDR1 GTSNPN and CDR2 SVGIG (reference sequence). The CDR3 has 13 residues. The CDR3 DNA is TGTGCCTGGAGTGTAGCACTGGGTATAGGCTACACCTTC. Residues: CAWSVALGIGYTF.

This sequence joins TRBV25-1 and TRBJ2-1; D call uncertain. V was trimmed by 4 bases and J by 3 bases, leaving 13 bases between them. CDR1 and CDR2 from the germline V gene are MGHDK and SYGVNS. The CDR3 spans 15 residues. CDR3 bases: TGTGCCAGCAGTGCCAGTGGCTACTTCTACAATGAGCAGTTCTTC. It translates to CASSASGYFYNEQFF. The whole variable domain, filled in from reference TRBV25-1 and TRBJ2-1, reads EADIYQTPRYLVIGTGKKITLECSQTMGHDKMYWYQQDPGMELHLIHYSYGVNSTEKGDLSSESTVSRIRTEHFPLTLESARPSHTSQYLCASSASGYFYNEQFFGPGTRLTVL.

This clone was seen a single time. V and J are TRBV9 and TRBJ2-1, with 7 bases aligning to TRBD2. The CDR3 loop spans 14 amino acids. The germline V gene has CDR1 SGDLS and CDR2 YYNGEE. The ends lost 0 bases at V and 7 bases at J; junction bases unmatched: 4. DNA for the CDR3: TGTGCCAGCAGCGTAGTCCTAGCGGCAAATGAGCAGTTCTTC. This sequence encodes CASSVVLAANEQFF.

The V call is TRBV5-8, the J call TRBJ2-5; possibly TRBD1 for D (6 bases). Germline CDR1 reads SGHTS; CDR2 reads YDEGEE. The CDR3 contains 14 residues. V was pared by 0 bases and J by 5 bases, with 11 bases between. CDR3 amino acids: CASSLAQGFETQYF. The CDR3 coding sequence is TGTGCCAGCAGCTTGGCCCAGGGGTTTGAGACCCAGTACTTC.

The genes are TRBV2 and TRBJ1-1; tentative D call: TRBD1 (5 bases). This CDR3 region has 14 residues. Germline lookup yields CDR1 SNHLY and CDR2 FYNNEI. The V end was cut by 1 base, the J end by 1 base, with 7 bases between. The CDR3 reads CASSEGGWNTEAFF. The CDR3 DNA reads as TGTGCCAGCAGTGAAGGGGGGTGGAACACTGAAGCTTTCTTT.

V gene TRBV3-1 (or the pseudogene TRBV3-2) combines with J gene TRBJ2-3; D is perhaps TRBD2 (5 bases). The V end lost 0 bases, the J end lost 14 bases, and 15 bases lay between the germline ends. CDR1 LGHDT and CDR2 YNNKEL come from the germline V gene (reference sequence). The CDR3 runs to 13 residues. In DNA, the CDR3 is TGTGCCAGCAGCCAAGATCTAACCGGACTTCTGTATTTT. Protein: CASSQDLTGLLYF.

V gene TRBV9 combines with J gene TRBJ2-5, with 12 bases matching TRBD2. CDR1 and CDR2 from the germline V gene are SGDLS and YYNGEE. The CDR3 consists of 16 residues. With V trimmed by 2 bases and J by 1 base, 3 bases remained unmatched. CDR3 amino acids: CASSVGLAGLQETQYF. The CDR3 bases are TGTGCCAGCAGCGTCGGACTAGCGGGGCTCCAAGAGACCCAGTACTTC.

The DNA of the CDR3 is TGCGCCAGCAGCCAGGGGATGGTGGCTAGCGGTAAAGCAGGGGAGACCCAGTACTTC. It encodes CASSQGMVASGKAGETQYF. The J gene is TRBJ2-5, the V gene TRBV4-3, with 7 bases identical to TRBD2. V shed 3 bases and J 5 bases; nucleotides not matched to a gene: 21. This CDR3 is 19 amino acids long. Germline values: CDR1 LGHNA, CDR2 YSLEER.

This clone was recorded only once. Other DNA sequences within the sample encode an identical CDR3. The J gene is TRBJ2-3, the V gene TRBV18; tentatively, D is TRBD2 (5 bases). Per germline, CDR1 KGHSH and CDR2 LQKENI. This CDR3 has 12 amino acids. The V gene lost 6 bases and the J gene lost 5 bases, with 9 bases spanning the gap. The CDR3 here is CASSPAGDTQYF. As DNA, the CDR3 is TGTGCCAGCTCGCCTGCGGGAGATACGCAGTATTTT.

This clone has a handful of counts. The chain is built from TRBV7-9 and TRBJ1-2; D remains ambiguous. Trimming pared 1 base from V and 2 bases from J, leaving 5 bases between. This CDR3 contains 13 residues. Germline V lookup: CDR1 SEHNR, CDR2 FQNEAQ (reference sequence). The CDR3 sequence: CASSLVLNYGYTF. The CDR3 nucleotides are TGTGCCAGCAGCTTAGTGCTAAACTATGGCTACACCTTC. Looking up the rest from reference TRBV7-9 and TRBJ1-2 gives the full variable domain: DTGVSQNPRHKITKRGQNVTFRCDPISEHNRLYWYRQTLGQGPEFLTYFQNEAQLEKSRLLSDRFSAERPKGSFSTLEIQRTEQGDSAMYLCASSLVLNYGYTFGSGTRLTVV.

The chain is built from TRBV9 and TRBJ1-1; D gene ambiguous. Germline-derived CDR1 and CDR2 are SGDLS and YYNGEE. The CDR3 length is 14 residues. Trimming took 0 bases from V and 1 from J, leaving 7 bases between them. The CDR3 coding sequence is TGTGCCAGCAGCGTAGGGTGGGAGAACACTGAAGCTTTCTTT. Translation gives CASSVGWENTEAFF.

The CDR3 DNA reads as TGTGCCAGCAGTTCCGGGACTAGGGAAACTGAGCAGTTCTTC. Translation: CASSSGTRETEQFF. The rearrangement uses TRBV5-8 and TRBJ2-1; 8 bases line up with TRBD2. The V segment lost 5 bases and the J segment 9 bases; nucleotides outside the gene matches: 10. CDR3 size: 14 residues. Germline lookup yields CDR1 SGHTS and CDR2 YDEGEE.

This chain links TRBV3-1 (or the pseudogene TRBV3-2) with TRBJ2-3, with a weak D call TRBD1 (5 bases). The ends were cut back, 7 bases at V and 6 bases at J, with 17 bases in the middle. Germline CDR1 is LGHDT and CDR2 is YNNKEL (reference sequence). The CDR3 covers 14 residues. In DNA form, the CDR3 reads TGTGCCAGCACCCTTCAAGGGGTCAGGGATACGCAGTATTTT. Translating it yields CASTLQGVRDTQYF.

This chain links TRBV7-2 with TRBJ2-3; D ambiguous. Germline V gene lookup returns CDR1 SGHTA and CDR2 FQGNSA. V was cut by 1 base and J by 6 bases, with 11 bases left in between. This CDR3 has 14 amino acids. The CDR3 DNA is TGTGCCAGCAGCTTAGTTGCGACTTTTGATACGCAGTATTTT. Translating it yields CASSLVATFDTQYF.

This sequence joins TRBV28 and TRBJ1-5; D gene uncertain. Germline CDR1 MDHEN, CDR2 SYDVKM. The CDR3 extends over 15 amino acids. V gave up 3 bases and J gave up 4 bases, with 13 bases separating them. CDR3 sequence reads: CASSFGGGMNQPQHF. CDR3 sequence (DNA): TGTGCCAGCAGTTTCGGAGGAGGAATGAATCAGCCCCAGCATTTT.

This chain joins TRBV18 and TRBJ1-1; 7 nucleotides match TRBD1. Germline V gene data show CDR1 as KGHSH and CDR2 as LQKENI. Germline trimming cut 3 bases from V and 7 bases from J; bases unmatched to any gene: 8. The CDR3 has 14 amino acids. The chain's CDR3 is CASSPQGVDGEAFF. The CDR3 DNA reads as TGTGCCAGCTCACCCCAGGGGGTAGATGGTGAAGCTTTCTTT.

V gene TRBV29-1 combines with J gene TRBJ2-5; 10 positions agree with TRBD2. Germline CDR1 SQVTM, CDR2 ANQGSEA. V lost 8 bases to trimming and J lost 3 bases; unmatched junction nucleotides: 6. This CDR3 contains 13 residues. CDR3 DNA sequence: TGCAGCCTTAGCGGGGGGCGCGAAGAGACCCAGTACTTC. It specifies CSLSGGREETQYF.